This passage covers 30 T cell receptor beta chains from one sample sequenced in a study of OX40 agonist ivuxolimab in advanced cancers. Assay used: immunoSEQ multiplex PCR; TCRdb lists only in-frame clones, some missing. The sample records tens of thousands of clones, 88% being singletons. The sample here was CD4+ or CD8+ T cells sorted from blood, taken in a trial of the OX40 agonist ivuxolimab. Receptors originate from an adult with an advanced solid tumor such as melanoma, head and neck, liver or kidney cancer.

This chain joins TRBV27 and TRBJ1-6; D unresolved. Germline CDR1 and CDR2: MNHEY and SMNVEV (reference sequence). The CDR3 runs 15 residues. Trimming pared 2 bases from V and 10 bases from J, leaving 15 bases between. CDR3 in DNA: TGTGCCAGCAGTTTAAGGATAATAGGAGGGTCACCCCTCCACTTT. This codes for CASSLRIIGGSPLHF.

This sequence joins TRBV5-4 and TRBJ2-1; a weak D match, TRBD1 (6 bases). From germline, CDR1 is SGHNT and CDR2 YYREEE (reference sequence). The CDR3 is 15 residues long. V lost 0 bases and J lost 6, with 13 bases in between. CDR3 nucleotide sequence: TGTGCCAGCAGCTTGGGAATGGACAGAACCAATGAGCAGTTCTTC. It yields the protein CASSLGMDRTNEQFF.

The V and J genes are TRBV30 and TRBJ2-3, with D perhaps TRBD1 (5 bases). The V and J ends lost 5 bases and 0 bases respectively, with 12 bases between them. CDR1 GTSNPN and CDR2 SVGIG come from the germline V gene (reference sequence). The length of the CDR3 is 14 residues. DNA for the CDR3: TGTGCCTGGGGGGTAGGGGTTAGCACAGATACGCAGTATTTT. Residues: CAWGVGVSTDTQYF.

The V and J genes are TRBV4-1 and TRBJ2-3, with 11 bases fitting TRBD2. The V gene end was trimmed by 2 bases and the J gene end by 6 bases; junction bases not matched to a gene: 4. The CDR3 is 15 residues long. The germline CDR1 and CDR2 sequences are MGHRA and YSYEKL. CDR3 bases: TGCGCCAGCAGCCAAACTAGCGGGGGAAGGGATACGCAGTATTTT. Its translation is CASSQTSGGRDTQYF.

The rearrangement joins TRBV29-1 to TRBJ1-2; D not resolved. The germline gives CDR1 SQVTM, CDR2 ANQGSEA. Trimming pared 0 bases from V and 5 bases from J, leaving 13 bases between. The CDR3 sequence is 14 residues long. The CDR3 nucleotides are TGCAGCGTTGAAGATCAAGAAGAATGGTATGGCTACACCTTC. Its protein is CSVEDQEEWYGYTF.

This clone was detected only a few times. The rearrangement uses TRBV12-5 and TRBJ2-2; unclear D gene. V lost 5 bases to trimming and J lost 5 bases, with 6 bases between them. In germline, CDR1 is LGHNT, CDR2 FRNRAP. The CDR3 has 12 amino acids. CDR3 nucleotides: TGTGCTAGTGGTCCTCAGACCGGGGAGCTGTTTTTT. Translated, it gives CASGPQTGELFF. The full variable domain, with the rest looked up from reference TRBV12-5 and TRBJ2-2, is DARVTQTPRHKVTEMGQEVTMRCQPILGHNTVFWYRQTMMQGLELLAYFRNRAPLDDSGMPKDRFSAEMPDATLATLKIQPSEPRDSAVYFCASGPQTGELFFGEGSRLTVL.

The V call is TRBV6-4, the J call TRBJ2-3, with TRBD2 identical over 10 bases. Trimming took 0 bases from V and 4 from J; bases not matched to a gene: 4. The CDR3 runs to 16 residues. CDR1 is MRHNA, CDR2 SNTAGT, per germline. The CDR3 coding sequence is TGTGCCAGCAGTGACTCCAGCGGGGGGGGCTCAGATACGCAGTATTTT. This gives the protein CASSDSSGGGSDTQYF.

The chain carries TRBV15 and TRBJ2-1, with D unresolved. V shed 9 bases and J shed 6 bases, with 12 bases lying between them. This CDR3 spans 12 amino acids. The V gene's germline CDR1 is LNHNV and CDR2 YYDKDF (reference sequence). The CDR3 nucleotides are TGTGCCACTGGACCACCAGCCAATGAGCAGTTCTTC. Residues: CATGPPANEQFF.

This sequence joins TRBV28 and TRBJ2-3; 13 nucleotides line up with TRBD2. The CDR3 contains 19 residues. CDR1 is MDHEN, CDR2 SYDVKM, per germline. Germline trimming cut 4 bases from V and 0 bases from J; bases unmatched to any gene: 10. CDR3 sequence reads: CASSSLTSGRANSTDTQYF. In DNA, the CDR3 is TGTGCCAGCAGTTCGCTTACTAGCGGGAGGGCCAACAGCACAGATACGCAGTATTTT.

The chain is built from TRBV5-1 and TRBJ1-4; no clear D. Germline-derived CDR1 and CDR2 are SGHRS and YFSETQ. The ends were cut back, 0 bases at V and 8 bases at J, with 11 bases in the middle. The CDR3 runs to 14 residues. The CDR3 sequence: CASSLAAGREKLFF. The CDR3 region has the DNA TGCGCCAGCAGCTTGGCCGCGGGTAGGGAAAAACTGTTTTTT.

The rearrangement joins TRBV6-4 to TRBJ1-2; TRBD1 is a possible D gene (5 bases). CDR1 and CDR2 from the germline V gene are MRHNA and SNTAGT. Deletions cut 4 bases from V and 4 bases from J, with 22 bases between. There are 17 residues in the CDR3. CDR3 nucleotide sequence: TGTGCCAGCAGTGCCTCACTAGGGGCGCCGAGTCCCTATGGCTACACCTTC. It codes for CASSASLGAPSPYGYTF.

J is TRBJ1-2 and V is TRBV5-5; 7 bases are a match to TRBD1. This CDR3 comprises 18 residues. Germline V gene lookup returns CDR1 SGHKS and CDR2 YYEKEE (reference sequence). V trimming: 6 bases; J trimming: 0 bases; junction bases outside the gene matches: 17. The CDR3 spells CASTLLATGIDSNYGYTF. The CDR3 DNA reads as TGTGCCAGCACCCTCTTAGCGACAGGGATCGATTCTAACTATGGCTACACCTTC.

The rearrangement links TRBV5-4 to TRBJ2-1; 8 bases map to TRBD1. The CDR3 sequence is 15 residues long. Trimming cost V 4 bases and J 0 bases; bases outside gene matches: 3. Germline loops: CDR1 SGHNT, CDR2 YYREEE (reference sequence). The CDR3 loop reads CASSIGQGSYNEQFF. The CDR3 nucleotides read TGTGCCAGCAGCATAGGACAGGGCTCCTACAATGAGCAGTTCTTC.

The genes are TRBV7-6 and TRBJ2-5; TRBD2 agrees at 13 bases. The CDR3 runs 16 residues. The V gene end was trimmed by 1 base and the J gene end by 5 bases; junction bases not matched to a gene: 4. CDR1 and CDR2 (germline): SGHVS, FNYEAQ. The CDR3 nucleotides read TGTGCCAGCAGCTTAGAACTAGCGGGGGGGCCCGAGACCCAGTACTTC. The encoded protein is CASSLELAGGPETQYF.

V usage is TRBV6-5 and J usage is TRBJ2-7; no clear D. With 7 bases removed from V and 6 bases from J, the gap between germline ends came to 16 bases. Germline V gene sequence: CDR1 MNHEY, CDR2 SVGAGI. The CDR3 runs 13 residues. The CDR3 protein is CASTRSPQLEQYF. CDR3 in DNA: TGTGCCAGCACCCGGAGTCCGCAGCTCGAGCAGTACTTC.

The J gene is TRBJ2-7, the V gene TRBV30; a weak D match, TRBD2 (6 bases). The CDR3 extends over 12 amino acids. Trimming shortened V by 4 bases and J by 2 bases, and 9 bases separated the two germline ends. Germline V gives CDR1 GTSNPN, CDR2 SVGIG (reference sequence). CDR3 sequence: CAWTGGAYEQYF. For the CDR3, the DNA is TGTGCCTGGACAGGAGGGGCCTACGAGCAGTACTTC.

This clone was recorded once. The chain has TRBV6-5 and TRBJ1-4; 7 positions match TRBD1. The germline CDR1 and CDR2 sequences are MNHEY and SVGAGI. V gave up 1 base and J gave up 0 bases; unmatched junction bases: 2. The CDR3 sequence is 16 residues long. The CDR3 coding sequence is TGTGCCAGCAGTTACTTCAGGGGGGCAACTAATGAAAAACTGTTTTTT. Translated: CASSYFRGATNEKLFF.

The chain carries TRBV10-3 and TRBJ2-2, with TRBD2 matching over 7 bases. This CDR3 has 17 residues. Germline CDR1 is ENHRY and CDR2 is SYGVKD. Losses at the gene ends were 2 bases for V and 3 bases for J; bases not matched to a gene: 9. CDR3 coding DNA: TGTGCCATCAGTGAGGCCTCGACTAGCTCCTACACCGGGGAGCTGTTTTTT. Translated: CAISEASTSSYTGELFF.

V and J are TRBV6-6 and TRBJ1-2, with 8 bases identical to TRBD1. Germline V CDR1 and CDR2: MNHNY, SVGAGI (reference sequence). V lost 6 bases to trimming and J lost 7 bases; unmatched junction nucleotides: 7. The CDR3 is made up of 13 amino acids. CDR3: CASRPDRGSGYTF. The CDR3 coding sequence is TGTGCCAGCAGGCCAGACAGGGGAAGTGGCTACACCTTC.

The J gene is TRBJ2-3, the V gene TRBV2; possibly TRBD2 for D (5 bases). V gave up 7 bases and J gave up 2 bases, with 10 bases separating them. CDR3 size: 13 residues. Germline V gene data show CDR1 as SNHLY and CDR2 as FYNNEI. In DNA, the CDR3 is TGTGCCAGCAATTTCGGGGACACAGATACGCAGTATTTT. It codes for CASNFGDTDTQYF.

The J gene is TRBJ1-1, the V gene TRBV30, with 8 bases lining up with TRBD1. J lost 1 base, V lost 2 bases, and 3 bases had no gene match. CDR3 size: 14 residues. The V gene's germline CDR1 is GTSNPN and CDR2 SVGIG (reference sequence). The CDR3 loop reads CAWSYGTGNTEAFF. In DNA, the CDR3 is TGTGCCTGGAGTTACGGGACAGGGAACACTGAAGCTTTCTTT.

The V and J genes are TRBV27 and TRBJ2-1; D gene unclear. CDR1 and CDR2 (germline): MNHEY, SMNVEV (reference sequence). The CDR3 loop spans 12 amino acids. V was shortened by 10 bases and J by 4 bases, with 11 bases between the two germline ends. Here the CDR3 reads CATQYGYNEQFF. In DNA, the CDR3 is TGTGCCACCCAGTACGGTTACAATGAGCAGTTCTTC.

This chain connects TRBV4-2 to TRBJ2-1; TRBD2 agrees at 11 bases. The CDR3 consists of 17 residues. The V segment lost 2 bases and the J segment 8 bases; nucleotides outside the gene matches: 11. CDR1 is LGHNA, CDR2 YNFKEQ, per germline. As DNA, the CDR3 is TGTGCCAGCAGCCAATTACCCCCTAGCGGGGGGCGGGATGAGCAGTTCTTC. This gives the protein CASSQLPPSGGRDEQFF.

The V gene is TRBV7-9, the J gene TRBJ2-3; D is unclear. Deletions cut 1 base from V and 3 bases from J, with 8 bases between. CDR1 and CDR2 from the germline V gene are SEHNR and FQNEAQ (reference sequence). This CDR3 contains 14 residues. CDR3 in DNA: TGTGCCAGCAGCTTAGTGACGGAAACAGATACGCAGTATTTT. Translating gives CASSLVTETDTQYF.

This chain uses TRBV5-1 with TRBJ2-5, with TRBD2 matching 7 bases. V dropped 0 bases and J dropped 5; count of bases not matched to a gene: 10. The CDR3 covers 16 residues. CDR1 and CDR2 (germline): SGHRS, YFSETQ. The CDR3 here is CASSLVASGKWETQYF. The CDR3 DNA is TGCGCCAGCAGCTTGGTGGCTAGCGGAAAATGGGAGACCCAGTACTTC. Complete variable domain (other parts from reference TRBV5-1 and TRBJ2-5): KAGVTQTPRYLIKTRGQQVTLSCSPISGHRSVSWYQQTPGQGLQFLFEYFSETQRNKGNFPGRFSGRQFSNSRSEMNVSTLELGDSALYLCASSLVASGKWETQYFGPGTRLLVL.

This sequence joins TRBV2 and TRBJ1-2; possible D gene TRBD1, 6 bases. V was pared by 10 bases and J by 4 bases, with 13 bases between. Germline V gene lookup returns CDR1 SNHLY and CDR2 FYNNEI. The CDR3 extends over 12 amino acids. The CDR3 sequence: CATKWGAYGYTF. The CDR3, as DNA: TGTGCCACTAAGTGGGGGGCCTATGGCTACACCTTC.

The V call is TRBV18, the J call TRBJ2-7; 9 bases agree with TRBD1. CDR3 length equals 15 residues. CDR1 is KGHSH and CDR2 is LQKENI in the germline V gene. V trimming: 3 bases; J trimming: 3 bases; junction bases outside the gene matches: 6. This CDR3 is CASSPGTGPIYEQYF. The CDR3 region has the DNA TGTGCCAGCTCACCCGGGACAGGGCCCATCTACGAGCAGTACTTC. The whole variable domain, remainder taken from reference TRBV18 and TRBJ2-7, is NAGVMQNPRHLVRRRGQEARLRCSPMKGHSHVYWYRQLPEEGLKFMVYLQKENIIDESGMPKERFSAEFPKEGPSILRIQQVVRGDSAAYFCASSPGTGPIYEQYFGPGTRLTVT.

The chain has TRBV7-9 and TRBJ1-2; 8 nucleotides line up with TRBD1. CDR1 is SEHNR, CDR2 FQNEAQ, per germline (reference sequence). CDR3 length equals 18 residues. After removal of 4 bases from V and 5 bases from J, the junction contained 18 bases not matched to a gene. The CDR3 DNA is TGTGCCAGCAGCTCGGGCGGGCAGGGGGCCCCCATTTTGTATGGCTACACCTTC. It is translated as CASSSGGQGAPILYGYTF.

The chain couples TRBV19 to TRBJ1-5; no clear D. CDR1 is LNHDA, CDR2 SQIVND, per germline (reference sequence). V lost 5 bases and J lost 7, with 12 bases in between. The CDR3 has 13 residues. CDR3 region: CASSWSPPQPQHF. CDR3 in DNA: TGTGCCAGTAGTTGGTCCCCCCCGCAGCCCCAGCATTTT.

The chain employs TRBV4-1 and TRBJ2-2; the D gene is possibly TRBD1 (5 bases). Looked up from germline, CDR1 is MGHRA and CDR2 is YSYEKL. V lost 1 base and J lost 2, with 17 bases in between. The CDR3 has 18 amino acids. CDR3: CASSQGNLQGFNTGELFF. The CDR3 DNA reads as TGCGCCAGCAGCCAAGGAAACCTGCAGGGCTTCAACACCGGGGAGCTGTTTTTT.